Listed below are T cell receptor beta chains from one sample, sequenced in a study of cytomegalovirus exposure and HLA in healthy donors. Some clones are missing from TCRdb's copy, which holds only in-frame ones; the method was immunoSEQ multiplex PCR. The table records some 98,000 clones, under 85% of them present only once. Source material: PBMCs. These receptors came from a man aged 18 to 35 in good health and CMV-seropositive. Both conserved end residues are part of each CDR3. Fields, in order: clone size, D gene, CDR3 length, J gene, V gene, CDR3 DNA, CDR3 protein. The D gene is left open where the match is weak. Expanded clones are given a class, and other clones once, few, many or no size at all.

abundance: .
d_gene: .
len: 14
j_gene: TRBJ1-5
v_gene: TRBV19
CDR3nt: TGTGCCAGTAGTATCGCGGGGCGTCAGCAGCCCCAGCATTTT
CDR3aa: CASSIAGRQQPQHF

abundance: once
d_gene: .
len: 12
j_gene: TRBJ1-4
v_gene: TRBV2
CDR3nt: TGTGCCAGCAGGCGACAGAATGAAAAACTGTTTTTT
CDR3aa: CASRRQNEKLFF

abundance: .
d_gene: TRBD1
len: 13
j_gene: TRBJ1-6
v_gene: TRBV19
CDR3nt: TGTGCCAGTAGTATAAGGGACAGGTCACCCCTCCACTTT
CDR3aa: CASSIRDRSPLHF

abundance: .
d_gene: .
len: 13
j_gene: TRBJ2-5
v_gene: TRBV19
CDR3nt: TGTGCCAGTAGTATATCTCTCGTTGAGACCCAGTACTTC
CDR3aa: CASSISLVETQYF

abundance: .
d_gene: .
len: 14
j_gene: TRBJ1-1
v_gene: TRBV6-5
CDR3nt: TGTGCCAGCAGCTTTGGGGCCACAGGGACTGAAGCTTTCTTT
CDR3aa: CASSFGATGTEAFF

abundance: .
d_gene: TRBD1
len: 13
j_gene: TRBJ2-7
v_gene: TRBV29-1
CDR3nt: TGCAGCGTTGTCCCAGGGGGCACATACGAGCAGTACTTC
CDR3aa: CSVVPGGTYEQYF

abundance: .
d_gene: TRBD1
len: 16
j_gene: TRBJ2-2
v_gene: TRBV18
CDR3nt: TGTGCCAGCTCACCCCTGACAGGGGTCCGGACCGGGGAGCTGTTTTTT
CDR3aa: CASSPLTGVRTGELFF

abundance: .
d_gene: .
len: 11
j_gene: TRBJ2-7
v_gene: TRBV30
CDR3nt: TGTGCCTGGACCGGGGGCTACGAGCAGTACTTC
CDR3aa: CAWTGGYEQYF

abundance: few
d_gene: TRBD1
len: 16
j_gene: TRBJ1-5
v_gene: TRBV28
CDR3nt: TGTGCCAGCAGTTTAAGACAGGGGGCCAGCAATCAGCCCCAGCATTTT
CDR3aa: CASSLRQGASNQPQHF

abundance: .
d_gene: TRBD1
len: 13
j_gene: TRBJ1-2
v_gene: TRBV28
CDR3nt: TGTGCCAGCAGCCGCATACAGGGGGACGGCTACACCTTC
CDR3aa: CASSRIQGDGYTF

abundance: few
d_gene: .
len: 13
j_gene: TRBJ1-5
v_gene: TRBV19
CDR3nt: TGTGCCAGTAGTATAGCAGAAACCCAGCCCCAGCATTTT
CDR3aa: CASSIAETQPQHF

abundance: .
d_gene: TRBD1
len: 14
j_gene: TRBJ1-2
v_gene: TRBV5-4
CDR3nt: TGTGCCAGCAGCTTCGGGACAGTAAACTATGGCTACACCTTC
CDR3aa: CASSFGTVNYGYTF

abundance: .
d_gene: TRBD1
len: 15
j_gene: TRBJ1-4
v_gene: TRBV27
CDR3nt: TGTGCCAGCAGCTGGACCGGGACAGGGAATGAAAAACTGTTTTTT
CDR3aa: CASSWTGTGNEKLFF

abundance: .
d_gene: TRBD1
len: 16
j_gene: TRBJ1-6
v_gene: TRBV5-6
CDR3nt: TGTGCCAGCAGCCAAGACAGGGGCGACTACTATTCACCCCTCCACTTT
CDR3aa: CASSQDRGDYYSPLHF

abundance: .
d_gene: TRBD1
len: 16
j_gene: TRBJ2-2
v_gene: TRBV4-1
CDR3nt: TGCGCCAGCAGCCCCGCGACAGGGGGCGGAACCGGGGAGCTGTTTTTT
CDR3aa: CASSPATGGGTGELFF

abundance: .
d_gene: .
len: 13
j_gene: TRBJ1-1
v_gene: TRBV2
CDR3nt: TGTGCCAGCAGCGCCCTCCGGGACACTGAAGCTTTCTTT
CDR3aa: CASSALRDTEAFF

abundance: few
d_gene: .
len: 13
j_gene: TRBJ2-7
v_gene: TRBV5-1
CDR3nt: TGCGCCAGCAGCTTGGAAGCCGGCTACGAGCAGTACTTC
CDR3aa: CASSLEAGYEQYF

abundance: .
d_gene: .
len: 14
j_gene: TRBJ1-2
v_gene: TRBV28
CDR3nt: TGTGCCAGCACCCTCATGGAGGGGCGCCGAGGCTACACCTTC
CDR3aa: CASTLMEGRRGYTF

abundance: .
d_gene: TRBD2
len: 15
j_gene: TRBJ2-5
v_gene: TRBV4-1
CDR3nt: TGCGCCAGCAGCCCGGGTCCGGGGGGGCAGGAGGCCCAGTACTTC
CDR3aa: CASSPGPGGQEAQYF

abundance: .
d_gene: .
len: 15
j_gene: TRBJ1-1
v_gene: TRBV4-3
CDR3nt: TGCGCCAGCAGCGGAGGGGTACCTTTAAACACTGAAGCTTTCTTT
CDR3aa: CASSGGVPLNTEAFF

abundance: .
d_gene: .
len: 13
j_gene: TRBJ2-5
v_gene: TRBV5-1
CDR3nt: TGCGCCAGCAGCTTTGGCGGGGAAGAGACCCAGTACTTC
CDR3aa: CASSFGGEETQYF

abundance: .
d_gene: .
len: 15
j_gene: TRBJ1-3
v_gene: TRBV15
CDR3nt: TGTGCCACCAGCAGTGGGACAAGCTCTGGAAACACCATATATTTT
CDR3aa: CATSSGTSSGNTIYF

abundance: .
d_gene: TRBD1
len: 14
j_gene: TRBJ1-1
v_gene: TRBV10-3
CDR3nt: TGTGCCATCCGGTCGGACAGGTTGAACACTGAAGCTTTCTTT
CDR3aa: CAIRSDRLNTEAFF

abundance: .
d_gene: TRBD1
len: 17
j_gene: TRBJ1-5
v_gene: TRBV28
CDR3nt: TGTGCCAGCAGTTTAGGGACAGGGGATAATAGCAATCAGCCCCAGCATTTT
CDR3aa: CASSLGTGDNSNQPQHF

abundance: .
d_gene: .
len: 16
j_gene: TRBJ2-6
v_gene: TRBV27
CDR3nt: TGTGCCAGCAGTTTTGGGCCCGGTAGTGGGGCCAACGTCCTGACTTTC
CDR3aa: CASSFGPGSGANVLTF

abundance: .
d_gene: TRBD2
len: 16
j_gene: TRBJ2-7
v_gene: TRBV7-9
CDR3nt: TGTGCCAGCAGCCACGAACTAGCGGGGGGCACCTACGAGCAGTACTTC
CDR3aa: CASSHELAGGTYEQYF

abundance: .
d_gene: .
len: 13
j_gene: TRBJ2-7
v_gene: TRBV6-6
CDR3nt: TGTGCCAGCATCTCTGACAGGTCCTACGAGCAGTACTTC
CDR3aa: CASISDRSYEQYF

abundance: .
d_gene: .
len: 13
j_gene: TRBJ1-1
v_gene: TRBV4-1
CDR3nt: TGCGCCAGCAGCCAATCTTCGAACACTGAAGCTTTCTTT
CDR3aa: CASSQSSNTEAFF

abundance: .
d_gene: .
len: 13
j_gene: TRBJ2-5
v_gene: TRBV7-9
CDR3nt: TGTGCCAGCAGCTTACGGACACCAGAGACCCAGTACTTC
CDR3aa: CASSLRTPETQYF

abundance: .
d_gene: .
len: 20
j_gene: TRBJ2-3
v_gene: TRBV9
CDR3nt: TGTGCCAGCAGCGTAGGGGCGCGAGGGTCGACAAGGCAAAGCACAGATACGCAGTATTTT
CDR3aa: CASSVGARGSTRQSTDTQYF

abundance: .
d_gene: .
len: 16
j_gene: TRBJ1-1
v_gene: TRBV5-4
CDR3nt: TGTGCCAGCAGCTTGGCGGGGGGCGTACGCGCCGCTGAAGCTTTCTTT
CDR3aa: CASSLAGGVRAAEAFF

abundance: .
d_gene: TRBD1
len: 14
j_gene: TRBJ2-7
v_gene: TRBV30
CDR3nt: TGTGCCTGGAACACGGGACAGGGGTATCGCGAGCAGTACTTC
CDR3aa: CAWNTGQGYREQYF

abundance: .
d_gene: .
len: 15
j_gene: TRBJ2-6
v_gene: TRBV28
CDR3nt: TGTGCCAGCAGCTCTCCGACTCCTGGGGCCAACGTCCTGACTTTC
CDR3aa: CASSSPTPGANVLTF

abundance: .
d_gene: .
len: 11
j_gene: TRBJ1-1
v_gene: TRBV2
CDR3nt: TGTGCCAGCAGTGCATCGCGGGGGGCTTTCTTT
CDR3aa: CASSASRGAFF

abundance: .
d_gene: TRBD2
len: 16
j_gene: TRBJ2-1
v_gene: TRBV13
CDR3nt: TGTGCCAGCAGCTTAGGGACTAGCGGGGGCGTAAATGAGCAGTTCTTC
CDR3aa: CASSLGTSGGVNEQFF

abundance: .
d_gene: .
len: 14
j_gene: TRBJ2-7
v_gene: TRBV30
CDR3nt: TGTGCCTGGAGTGTGGGGGGACCTTCCTACGAGCAGTACTTC
CDR3aa: CAWSVGGPSYEQYF

abundance: .
d_gene: TRBD1
len: 13
j_gene: TRBJ2-7
v_gene: TRBV7-6
CDR3nt: TGTGCCAGCAGCCGTAAAACAGGGGACGAGCAGTACTTC
CDR3aa: CASSRKTGDEQYF

abundance: .
d_gene: TRBD1
len: 15
j_gene: TRBJ2-2
v_gene: TRBV6-6
CDR3nt: TGTGCCAGCCTCCACAGGGGGCCGTCGACCGGGGAGCTGTTTTTT
CDR3aa: CASLHRGPSTGELFF

abundance: .
d_gene: .
len: 13
j_gene: TRBJ1-1
v_gene: TRBV18
CDR3nt: TGTGCCAGCTCACCGAGCCAGAACACTGAAGCTTTCTTT
CDR3aa: CASSPSQNTEAFF

abundance: few
d_gene: TRBD1
len: 16
j_gene: TRBJ1-2
v_gene: TRBV10-3
CDR3nt: TGTGCCATGTCCTCCACCGACAGGGGGCGTGATTCTGGCTACACCTTC
CDR3aa: CAMSSTDRGRDSGYTF

abundance: .
d_gene: TRBD2
len: 12
j_gene: TRBJ2-3
v_gene: TRBV29-1
CDR3nt: TGCAGCGTTGAGGGGGGGGGAGATACGCAGTATTTT
CDR3aa: CSVEGGGDTQYF

abundance: few
d_gene: TRBD1
len: 15
j_gene: TRBJ1-3
v_gene: TRBV6-5
CDR3nt: TGTGCCAGCAGTTACGGGACAGGGACTGGAAACACCATATATTTT
CDR3aa: CASSYGTGTGNTIYF

abundance: once
d_gene: .
len: 18
j_gene: TRBJ2-1
v_gene: TRBV5-1
CDR3nt: TGCGCCAGCAGCTTGCCGGGATCCGGGGAGAGCTCCTACAATGAGCAGTTCTTC
CDR3aa: CASSLPGSGESSYNEQFF

abundance: .
d_gene: TRBD2
len: 15
j_gene: TRBJ2-1
v_gene: TRBV27
CDR3nt: TGTGCCAGCAGTCCCGGGACTACCGAATGGGATGAGCAGTTCTTC
CDR3aa: CASSPGTTEWDEQFF

abundance: few
d_gene: TRBD1
len: 14
j_gene: TRBJ1-2
v_gene: TRBV27
CDR3nt: TGTGCCAGCAGCCCGGACAGGGCATCCTATGGCTACACCTTC
CDR3aa: CASSPDRASYGYTF

abundance: few
d_gene: TRBD2
len: 15
j_gene: TRBJ2-1
v_gene: TRBV5-6
CDR3nt: TGTGCCAGCAGAGTCCCGGGACTAGCGGGGGGCGTCCATTTCTTC
CDR3aa: CASRVPGLAGGVHFF

abundance: .
d_gene: TRBD1
len: 16
j_gene: TRBJ1-5
v_gene: TRBV5-6
CDR3nt: TGTGCCAGCAGCTTGGGGGGACAGGGGAGCAATCAGCCCCAGCATTTT
CDR3aa: CASSLGGQGSNQPQHF

abundance: .
d_gene: TRBD2
len: 15
j_gene: TRBJ2-3
v_gene: TRBV30
CDR3nt: TGTGCCTGGAGTGTAAGCGGGGGGGCCTGGGATACGCAGTATTTT
CDR3aa: CAWSVSGGAWDTQYF